One sample yielded the 8 T cell receptor beta chains listed below, sequenced in a study of cytomegalovirus exposure and HLA in healthy donors. TCRdb's table, derived via immunoSEQ multiplex PCR, lists solely in-frame clones and lacks some. The data contain under 400,000 clones, roughly 88% of them singletons. Sequenced material: PBMCs. All receptors come from a young woman in good health and CMV-seronegative.

The V and J genes are TRBV27 and TRBJ2-2; 10 bases agree with TRBD2. The trim removed 6 bases at V and 2 bases at J, leaving 9 bases unmatched. This CDR3 region has 17 residues. CDR1 and CDR2 (germline): MNHEY, SMNVEV (reference sequence). The CDR3 DNA reads as TGTGCCAGCAGACCAATCTCTAGCGGGAGAAACACCGGGGAGCTGTTTTTT. Its translation: CASRPISSGRNTGELFF.

The V call is TRBV9, the J call TRBJ2-2; D may be TRBD2 (6 bases). This CDR3 is built from 16 residues. CDR1 is SGDLS and CDR2 is YYNGEE in the germline V gene. V gave up 4 bases and J gave up 0 bases, with 13 bases separating them. In DNA, the CDR3 is TGTGCCAGCAGCCCCCCCCGCGGGGCGAACACCGGGGAGCTGTTTTTT. Translating gives CASSPPRGANTGELFF.

The chain has TRBV9 and TRBJ2-5, with 7 positions matching TRBD1. Germline assignment: CDR1 SGDLS and CDR2 YYNGEE. Losses at the gene ends were 7 bases for V and 1 base for J; bases not matched to a gene: 10. This CDR3 is 15 amino acids long. CDR3: CASGSGQHFQETQYF. The DNA of the CDR3 is TGTGCCAGCGGTTCGGGACAGCACTTCCAAGAGACCCAGTACTTC.

The chain couples TRBV6-1 to TRBJ2-1; 9 nucleotides align to TRBD2. The ends lost 11 bases at V and 8 bases at J; junction bases unmatched: 10. From germline, CDR1 is MNHNS and CDR2 SASEGT. CDR3 length equals 13 residues. CDR3 protein: CAAAREGRDEQFF. The DNA for the CDR3 is TGTGCCGCGGCGCGGGAGGGCCGAGATGAGCAGTTCTTC.

The V call is TRBV7-6, the J call TRBJ2-7; D possibly corresponds to TRBD1 (5 bases). Germline loops: CDR1 SGHVS, CDR2 FNYEAQ. This CDR3 has 15 residues. The V gene lost 5 bases and the J gene lost 3 bases, with 17 bases spanning the gap. The CDR3 nucleotides are TGTGCCAGCAGCCGCGACAGCGAATCCCTCTACGAGCAGTACTTC. Protein product: CASSRDSESLYEQYF. The variable domain in full, completed from reference TRBV7-6 and TRBJ2-7, reads GAGVSQSPRYKVTKRGQDVALRCDPISGHVSLYWYRQALGQGPEFLTYFNYEAQQDKSGLPNDRFSAERPEGSISTLTIQRTEQRDSAMYRCASSRDSESLYEQYFGPGTRLTVT.

J is TRBJ2-7 and V is TRBV19; 9 bases align to TRBD1. Per the germline V gene, CDR1 is LNHDA and CDR2 is SQIVND (reference sequence). V dropped 3 bases and J dropped 6; count of bases not matched to a gene: 9. The CDR3 loop spans 15 amino acids. The CDR3 nucleotides are TGTGCCAGTAGTATTATTGGGACAGGGCAAGGCGAGCAGTACTTC. Encoded protein: CASSIIGTGQGEQYF. The full variable domain, with the rest looked up from reference TRBV19 and TRBJ2-7, is DGGITQSPKYLFRKEGQNVTLSCEQNLNHDAMYWYRQDPGQGLRLIYYSQIVNDFQKGDIAEGYSVSREKKESFPLTVTSAQKNPTAFYLCASSIIGTGQGEQYFGPGTRLTVT.

V and J are TRBV9 and TRBJ1-1; D might be TRBD1 (6 bases). Trimming removed 9 bases from V and 4 bases from J, with 13 bases in between. The CDR3 totals 12 residues. Germline CDR1 reads SGDLS; CDR2 reads YYNGEE. The CDR3 coding sequence is TGTGCCACCTACAGGGAGGGCACTGAAGCTTTCTTT. Translation gives CATYREGTEAFF.

The rearrangement uses TRBV7-8 and TRBJ2-7, with a possible D match to TRBD1 (5 bases). Trimming left V 3 bases short and J 0 bases short, with 12 bases between. Germline lookup yields CDR1 SGHVS and CDR2 FQNEAQ. CDR3 length: 15 amino acids. This CDR3 is CASSFVRGSSYEQYF. CDR3 DNA: TGTGCCAGCAGCTTCGTTAGGGGAAGCTCCTACGAGCAGTACTTC.